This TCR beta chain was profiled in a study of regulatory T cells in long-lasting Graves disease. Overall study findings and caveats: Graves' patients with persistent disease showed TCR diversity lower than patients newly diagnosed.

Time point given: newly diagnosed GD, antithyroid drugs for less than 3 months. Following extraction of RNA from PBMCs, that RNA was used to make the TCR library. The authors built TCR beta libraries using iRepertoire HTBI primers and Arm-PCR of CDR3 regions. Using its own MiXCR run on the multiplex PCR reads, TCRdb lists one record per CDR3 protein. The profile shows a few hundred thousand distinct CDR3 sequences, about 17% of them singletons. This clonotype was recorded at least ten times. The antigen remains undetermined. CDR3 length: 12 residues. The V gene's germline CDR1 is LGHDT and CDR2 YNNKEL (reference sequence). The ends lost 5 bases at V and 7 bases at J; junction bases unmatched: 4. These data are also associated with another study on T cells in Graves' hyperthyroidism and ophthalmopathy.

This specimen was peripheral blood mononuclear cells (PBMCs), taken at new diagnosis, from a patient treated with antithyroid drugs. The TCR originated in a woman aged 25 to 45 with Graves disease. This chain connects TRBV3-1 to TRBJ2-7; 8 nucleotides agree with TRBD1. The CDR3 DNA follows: TGTGCCAGCAGCTTAAGACAGGGGGAGCAGTACTTC. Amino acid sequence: CASSLRQGEQYF.